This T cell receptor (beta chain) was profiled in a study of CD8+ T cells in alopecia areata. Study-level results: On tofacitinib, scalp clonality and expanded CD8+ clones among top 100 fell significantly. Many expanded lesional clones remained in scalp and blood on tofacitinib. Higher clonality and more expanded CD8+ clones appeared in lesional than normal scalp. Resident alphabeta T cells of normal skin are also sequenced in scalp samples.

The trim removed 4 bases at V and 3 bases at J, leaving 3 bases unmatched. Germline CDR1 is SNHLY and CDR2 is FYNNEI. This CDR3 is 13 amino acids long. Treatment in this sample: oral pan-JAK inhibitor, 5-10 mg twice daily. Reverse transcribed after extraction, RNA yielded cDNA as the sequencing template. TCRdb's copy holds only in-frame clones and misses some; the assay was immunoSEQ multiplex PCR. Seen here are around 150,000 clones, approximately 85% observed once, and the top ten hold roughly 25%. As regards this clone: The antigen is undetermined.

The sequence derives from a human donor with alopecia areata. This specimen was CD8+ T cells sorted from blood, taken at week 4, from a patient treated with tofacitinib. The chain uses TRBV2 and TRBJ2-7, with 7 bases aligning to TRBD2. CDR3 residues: CASSVGLGYEQYF. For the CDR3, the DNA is TGTGCCAGCAGTGTTGGACTAGGCTACGAGCAGTACTTC.